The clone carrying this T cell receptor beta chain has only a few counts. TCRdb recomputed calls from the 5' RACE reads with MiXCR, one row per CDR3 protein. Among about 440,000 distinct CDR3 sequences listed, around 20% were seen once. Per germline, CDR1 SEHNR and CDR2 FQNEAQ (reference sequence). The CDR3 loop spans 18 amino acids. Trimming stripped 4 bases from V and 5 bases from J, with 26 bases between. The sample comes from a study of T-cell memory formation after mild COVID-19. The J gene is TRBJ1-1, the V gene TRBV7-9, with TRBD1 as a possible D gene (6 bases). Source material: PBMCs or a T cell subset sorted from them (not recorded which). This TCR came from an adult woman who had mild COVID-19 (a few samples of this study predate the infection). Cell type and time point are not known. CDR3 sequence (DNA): TGTGCCAGCAGCTCCGGGGGGGGCCGGGCCCCTGGAGGGACTGAAGCTTTCTTT. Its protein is CASSSGGGRAPGGTEAFF.